The rows below give T cell receptor beta chains drawn from one sample of a study of Graves' ophthalmopathy and Graves' hyperthyroidism. TCRdb analysed the multiplex PCR reads with MiXCR anew, one entry per CDR3 protein. The sample contains about 210,000 distinct CDR3 sequences, approximately 29% of which appear only once. Sequenced: peripheral blood. These receptors were collected from a middle-aged man with Graves' ophthalmopathy. CDR3s leave out the opening cysteine and the closing phenylalanine or tryptophan.

CDR3aa,j_gene,v_gene
ASSTLSGANTGELF,TRBJ2-2,TRBV27
ASSPLLLQQPQH,TRBJ1-5,TRBV6-1
ASSHRVTGELF,TRBJ2-2,TRBV7-2
SARGTSSYEQY,TRBJ2-7,TRBV20-1
ASSSQGLAGGELF,TRBJ2-2,TRBV12-3/TRBV12-4
AWSVQGASGGQPQH,TRBJ1-5,TRBV30
ASREGVNEQY,TRBJ2-7,TRBV12-3/TRBV12-4
ASSYRGQLYGYT,TRBJ1-2,TRBV6-2/TRBV6-3
ASSQEVAGQETQY,TRBJ2-5,TRBV4-1
ASSGVGQGEAF,TRBJ1-1,TRBV9
ASSRDVYSNQPQH,TRBJ1-5,TRBV6-5
ASSYRIGTGSGQPQH,TRBJ1-5,TRBV6-2/TRBV6-3
ATKQGTVQETQY,TRBJ2-5,TRBV2
ASSENRPGGLH,TRBJ1-6,TRBV6-1
SVAGTGVGNTEAF,TRBJ1-1,TRBV29-1
ASSLDGFPGGSPLH,TRBJ1-6,TRBV5-1
ASSLVQGSSPLH,TRBJ1-6,TRBV5-1
ASTWDQALEQY,TRBJ2-7,TRBV28
ASTFVLGNTIY,TRBJ1-3,TRBV12-3/TRBV12-4
ASSYSYGRDTGELF,TRBJ2-2,TRBV6-5
ASGAGTYSYEQY,TRBJ2-7,TRBV6-1
ASSVQGRSTDTQY,TRBJ2-3,TRBV12-3/TRBV12-4
AWSQGLDSSGNTIY,TRBJ1-3,TRBV30
ASSIDPSYEQY,TRBJ2-7,TRBV19
ASSELVWNTEAF,TRBJ1-1,TRBV12-3/TRBV12-4
ASSPRGLAGGEQY,TRBJ2-7,TRBV12-3/TRBV12-4
SAPSGGGEQY,TRBJ2-7,TRBV29-1
ASSLATEAF,TRBJ1-1,TRBV28
ASTSGANSRTSVAYEQY,TRBJ2-7,TRBV6-2/TRBV6-3
ASSSLGGLAVPKETQY,TRBJ2-5,TRBV28
ASSYRVATEAF,TRBJ1-1,TRBV6-2/TRBV6-3
ASSASTVDLHGYT,TRBJ1-2,TRBV9
ASSYSTGIGINYGYT,TRBJ1-2,TRBV6-2/TRBV6-3
ASGPSTGFGAF,TRBJ1-1,TRBV12-5
ASSIIPKTGSNQPQH,TRBJ1-5,TRBV19
ASSRVGQGADQPQH,TRBJ1-5,TRBV12-3/TRBV12-4
ASSAGARETQY,TRBJ2-5,TRBV6-1
ASSLAGGRGGYEQY,TRBJ2-7,TRBV12-3/TRBV12-4
ASSSDRGLLINTEAF,TRBJ1-1,TRBV19
ASSSDRGSYEQY,TRBJ2-7,TRBV27
ASGHGTEAF,TRBJ1-1,TRBV6-5
ATGAQGKGQPQH,TRBJ1-5,TRBV11-2
ASSPRLSVNTEAF,TRBJ1-1,TRBV28
ASSSEGGNIQY,TRBJ2-4,TRBV7-3
ASTNGRAGANVLT,TRBJ2-6,TRBV6-2/TRBV6-3
ATSSEDIGETQY,TRBJ2-5,TRBV15
AISSRTGQNSPLH,TRBJ1-6,TRBV10-3
ARGLGGRTYGYT,TRBJ1-2,TRBV27
ATSDPGTGSGELF,TRBJ2-2,TRBV24-1
ASSYSYRATGELF,TRBJ2-2,TRBV6-5
ASSFRGRGYGYT,TRBJ1-2,TRBV12-3/TRBV12-4
ASSPHHNSYEQY,TRBJ2-7,TRBV7-3
ASSYADREMETQY,TRBJ2-5,TRBV6-5
ASRTGSRRANYGYT,TRBJ1-2,TRBV5-5
ASKAVSQNTEAF,TRBJ1-1,TRBV6-1
ASSYGRFLGKWDTEAF,TRBJ1-1,TRBV28
ASSQEKGQGGEQY,TRBJ2-7,TRBV7-8
ASSDRDPHPYEQY,TRBJ2-7,TRBV6-2/TRBV6-3
ASSIAGELF,TRBJ2-2,TRBV19
ASSNGLAGVTGELF,TRBJ2-2,TRBV7-2